This record covers a single T cell receptor (beta chain). About 0.45 to 1 ug RNA was reverse transcribed with random hexamers. The authors amplified TCR beta CDR3 across 54 Vbeta and 13 Jbeta using immunoSEQ multiplex PCR. In TCRdb, the immunoSEQ multiplex PCR reads were re-called with MiXCR into one record per CDR3 protein. Among 140,000 or so distinct CDR3 sequences listed, less than 95% were seen once. The source of the sample is a study of CD8 T cells in Susac syndrome. TEMRA cells were FACS-enriched, with CD8+ and CD4+ T cells isolated negatively. The sequencing input was CD4+ T cells from PBMCs. This TCR came from a human donor in good health.

As DNA, the CDR3 is TGTGCCAGCAGAGGAGGACTAGCGGGAGCGTCAGATACGCAGTATTTT. It codes for CASRGGLAGASDTQYF. V gene TRBV7-2 combines with J gene TRBJ2-3, with 13 bases fitting TRBD2. Trimming removed 6 bases from V and 4 bases from J; junction bases left unmatched: 7. CDR1 and CDR2 from the germline V gene are SGHTA and FQGNSA. The CDR3 covers 16 residues.